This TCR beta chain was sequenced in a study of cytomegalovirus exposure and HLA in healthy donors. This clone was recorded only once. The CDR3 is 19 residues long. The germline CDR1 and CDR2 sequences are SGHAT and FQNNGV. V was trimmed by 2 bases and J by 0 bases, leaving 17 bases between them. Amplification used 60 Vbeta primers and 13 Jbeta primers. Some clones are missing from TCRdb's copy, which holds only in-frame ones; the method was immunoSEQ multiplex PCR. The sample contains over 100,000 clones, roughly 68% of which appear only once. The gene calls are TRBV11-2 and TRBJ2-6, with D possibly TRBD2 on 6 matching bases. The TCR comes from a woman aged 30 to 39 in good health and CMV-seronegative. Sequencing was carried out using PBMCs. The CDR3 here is CASSLMYAVGSSGANVLTF. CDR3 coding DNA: TGTGCCAGCAGCTTAATGTACGCTGTCGGGAGCTCTGGGGCCAACGTCCTGACTTTC.